This T cell receptor beta chain was documented in a study of T-cell reconstitution after alpha-beta-depleted transplantation in children. Molecular barcoding with unique molecular identifiers was used for the TCRbeta library. TCRdb passed the PCR reads through MiXCR, listing each CDR3 protein once. Found here are some 460,000 distinct CDR3 sequences, roughly 17% of them singletons; the top ten hold 25% to 35%. At least ten counts were recorded for this clonotype. The germline V gene encodes CDR1 KGHDR and CDR2 SFDVKD. The CDR3 is 12 residues long. The germline V and J ends were trimmed by 7 bases and 1 base, with 6 bases remaining between them.

The TCR originated in a boy under three years old who had a stem cell transplant for Wiskott-Aldrich syndrome, so the T cells may come from the graft donor. The sample in question was PBMCs, mostly from graft donor cells, obtained 360 days after TCRalphabeta/CD19-depleted stem cell transplant. The J gene is TRBJ2-5, the V gene TRBV24-1; D call uncertain. In DNA form, the CDR3 reads TGTGCCACCAGGGGTCCCCAAGAGACCCAGTACTTC. The encoded protein is CATRGPQETQYF.